What follows describes a single T cell receptor beta chain. The sorted Tregs were CD4+CD25+CD127-/low cells. TCRdb re-called the 5' RACE reads through MiXCR, storing one row per CDR3 protein. Seen here are more than 9,500 distinct CDR3 sequences, 51% observed once, and the top ten hold approximately 12%. The germline gives CDR1 SGHTA, CDR2 FQGTGA. This CDR3 is 18 amino acids long. Unmatched junction bases numbered 16, after V lost 5 bases and J lost 2 bases. V and J are TRBV7-3 and TRBJ2-3, with 7 bases aligning to TRBD2. The receptor's source is a female donor with breast cancer. Sequencing input: tumor-infiltrating Tregs sorted from the breast tumor. The CDR3 DNA reads as TGTGCCAGCAGCCCCGAACCGACTAGCTGGGGCACCACAGATACGCAGTATTTT. This codes for CASSPEPTSWGTTDTQYF.